Sequencing of this T cell receptor beta chain was carried out in a study of control samples from healthy donors and cancer patients. Trimming took 4 bases from V and 3 from J, leaving 16 bases between them. The CDR3 consists of 15 residues. The germline V gene encodes CDR1 SGHDN and CDR2 FVKESK. The method was immunoSEQ multiplex PCR; TCRdb's version includes in-frame clones alone and lacks a portion of them. The sample lists under 60,000 clones, 85% to 95% occurring once. The TCR originated in a man aged 25-45 years in good health. This chain joins TRBV14 and TRBJ2-7; D may be TRBD1 or TRBD2 (5 bases each). Sequencing input: blood. Here the CDR3 DNA reads TGTGCCAGCAGCCTACGGGACGACGCCATCTACGAGCAGTACTTC. It is translated as CASSLRDDAIYEQYF.